These 10 T cell receptor beta chains were all obtained from the same sample, sequenced in a study of T-cell reconstitution after alpha-beta-depleted transplantation in children. Unique molecular identifiers tagged the TCRbeta library. TCRdb re-called the PCR reads with MiXCR, one entry per CDR3 protein. The table lists some 300,000 distinct CDR3 sequences, around a tenth of them singletons. The sample was PBMCs, taken before TCRalphabeta/CD19-depleted stem cell transplant. The receptors come from a boy younger than two with acute myeloid leukemia, due to receive a stem cell transplant.

The table lists this clonotype with a few counts. This chain's CDR3 is CASSLREGEQYF. The CDR3 coding sequence is TGTGCCAGCAGTTTAAGGGAAGGCGAGCAGTACTTC. The chain is built from TRBV12-3 or TRBV12-4 and TRBJ2-7, with D uncertain. V lost 2 bases to trimming and J lost 6 bases, with 8 bases between them. This CDR3 contains 12 residues.

This clonotype was recorded at least ten times. As DNA, the CDR3 is TGTGCCAGCCGGGACGGACCCTACGAGCAGTACTTC. It codes for CASRDGPYEQYF. The chain employs TRBV10-3 and TRBJ2-7; D possibly matches TRBD1 or TRBD2 (5 bases each). V lost 10 bases and J 2 bases, leaving 12 bases between the germline ends. Per germline, CDR1 ENHRY and CDR2 SYGVKD. CDR3 length equals 12 residues.

This clonotype was observed a few times. V usage is TRBV20-1 and J usage is TRBJ2-7, with 9 bases aligning to TRBD2. Germline V lookup: CDR1 DFQATT, CDR2 SNEGSKA (reference sequence). CDR3 length equals 13 residues. With 6 bases clipped from V and 4 bases from J, the junction kept 7 bases outside the gene matches. CDR3 region: CSAHSGRSYEQYF. The CDR3 nucleotides are TGCAGTGCCCATAGCGGGAGATCGTACGAGCAGTACTTC.

This clonotype has a count of ten or more. The rearrangement uses TRBV6-6 and TRBJ2-7; D is undetermined. The CDR3 runs 10 residues. V dropped 6 bases and J dropped 3 bases, with 3 bases sitting between them. Per the germline V gene, CDR1 is MNHNY and CDR2 is SVGAGI (reference sequence). CDR3 DNA sequence: TGTGCCAGCAGCCACTACGAGCAGTACTTC. Translating it yields CASSHYEQYF.

This clonotype was recorded at least ten times. The rearrangement joins TRBV5-1 to TRBJ1-3; TRBD1 aligns across 7 bases. The germline V gene encodes CDR1 SGHRS and CDR2 YFSETQ. V lost 4 bases to trimming and J lost 7 bases; unmatched junction nucleotides: 11. CDR3 length equals 15 residues. The CDR3 protein is CASSPEPGQRNTIYF. The CDR3 bases are TGCGCCAGCAGCCCCGAACCGGGACAGAGGAACACCATATATTTT.

This clonotype has just a few counts. The gene calls are TRBV19 and TRBJ2-2, with TRBD2 identical over 12 bases. CDR1 and CDR2 (germline): LNHDA, SQIVND (reference sequence). Germline trimming cut 4 bases from V and 0 bases from J; bases unmatched to any gene: 0. The CDR3 loop spans 16 amino acids. Written as DNA, the CDR3 is TGTGCCAGTAGTACTAGCGGGAGGGCGAACACCGGGGAGCTGTTTTTT. Translated, it gives CASSTSGRANTGELFF. Combining the CDR3 with reference TRBV19 and TRBJ2-2 gives the whole variable domain DGGITQSPKYLFRKEGQNVTLSCEQNLNHDAMYWYRQDPGQGLRLIYYSQIVNDFQKGDIAEGYSVSREKKESFPLTVTSAQKNPTAFYLCASSTSGRANTGELFFGEGSRLTVL.

This clonotype was detected ten times or more. This chain uses TRBV4-2 with TRBJ2-7, with D possibly TRBD1 on 6 matching bases. The CDR3 length is 15 residues. Between the trimmed V and J ends, which lost 0 bases and 2 bases, there was a span of 11 bases. Germline CDR1 and CDR2: LGHNA and YNFKEQ. For the CDR3, the DNA is TGTGCCAGCAGCCAAGAATGGGGGCCTCCCTACGAGCAGTACTTC. Residues: CASSQEWGPPYEQYF.

As for this clonotype: This CDR3 fails to terminate in the conserved phenylalanine or tryptophan, so it likely reflects a read error. The rearrangement joins TRBV5-1 to TRBJ2-5; no clear D gene. From germline, CDR1 is SGHRS and CDR2 YFSETQ. The CDR3 length is 17 residues. V was clipped by 0 bases and J by 2 bases, with 17 bases between them. Here the CDR3 reads CASSLGVSSGLQETQYL. CDR3 coding DNA: TGCGCCAGCAGCTTGGGAGTCTCTAGTGGCTTACAAGAGACCCAGTACCTC.

This clonotype was seen at least ten times. The V and J genes are TRBV2 and TRBJ2-7, with D tentatively TRBD1 or TRBD2 (6 bases each). V was clipped by 10 bases and J by 4 bases, with 17 bases between them. This CDR3 contains 13 residues. Germline V lookup: CDR1 SNHLY, CDR2 FYNNEI. The CDR3 is CATRTGARYEQYF. Here the CDR3 DNA reads TGTGCCACCAGGACGGGGGCGAGGTACGAGCAGTACTTC.

The chain has TRBV11-2 and TRBJ2-5; 7 bases agree with TRBD1. Germline-derived CDR1 and CDR2 are SGHAT and FQNNGV. J was trimmed by 4 bases and V by 0 bases; bases with no gene match: 5. This CDR3 spans 15 amino acids. The CDR3 spells CASSLDPTGAETQYF. The CDR3 nucleotides read TGTGCCAGCAGCTTAGATCCAACAGGGGCAGAGACCCAGTACTTC. The variable domain in full, completed from reference TRBV11-2 and TRBJ2-5, reads EAGVAQSPRYKIIEKRQSVAFWCNPISGHATLYWYQQILGQGPKLLIQFQNNGVVDDSQLPKDRFSAERLKGVDSTLKIQPAKLEDSAVYLCASSLDPTGAETQYFGPGTRLLVL.